This T cell receptor beta chain derives from a study of T cell repertoires in cytomegalovirus infection. Study as a whole: HLA-B-restricted CMV epitopes that are well studied were used alongside recently identified HLA-C-restricted ones. Broader study findings: Clonotype analysis showed dominance of the ex vivo response by HLA-C-restricted CMV-specific TCR beta clonotypes. Summed frequency of shared TCR beta families picked out CMV carriers who also had the relevant HLA.

This clonotype was detected a few times. What it recognizes is unknown. A junction boundary mismatches the germline segment, possibly from a read error. From the reads, TCRdb called clonotypes with MiXCR, one entry per CDR3 protein. The repertoire holds approximately 76,000 distinct CDR3 sequences, with 24% as singletons. CDR3 size: 14 residues. The germline CDR1 and CDR2 sequences are SGHNT and YYREEE (reference sequence). The receptor comes from a human donor in good health (CMV status not recorded). Some clones in this sample may be carry-over from other donors' samples. This sample comprised CD8+ T cells from cultured PBMCs, obtained from culture after CMV antigen stimulation. This chain links TRBV5-4 with TRBJ2-5; D is uncertain. Written as DNA, the CDR3 is TGTGCCAGCAGCTTGGTTGACAACCAGGAGACCCAGTACTTC. It is translated as CASSLVDNQETQYF. Drawing the rest from reference TRBV5-4 and TRBJ2-5, the complete variable domain is ETGVTQSPTHLIKTRGQQVTLRCSSQSGHNTVSWYQQALGQGPQFIFQYYREEENGRGNFPPRFSGLQFPNYSSELNVNALELDDSALYLCASSLVDNQETQYFGPGTRLLVL.